This T cell receptor beta chain comes out of a study of technical replicates of blood from a handful of donors. Germline V gene lookup returns CDR1 SGHTA and CDR2 FQGNSA. The ends were cut back, 4 bases at V and 9 bases at J, with 16 bases in the middle. This CDR3 is 14 amino acids long. Generated by immunoSEQ multiplex PCR, the TCRdb table keeps only in-frame clones and is missing some. Of 55,000 to 70,000 clones in the sample, around 87% were seen once. The material sequenced was PBMCs. The chain uses TRBV7-2 and TRBJ2-1; D perhaps matches TRBD2 (7 bases). This sequence was found in a human donor in good health. Some clones in this sample may be carry-over from other donors' samples. CDR3 region: CASSSWGGAGEQFF. The CDR3 DNA is TGTGCCAGCAGCTCCTGGGGGGGGGCCGGTGAGCAGTTCTTC.